These 8 T cell receptor beta chains originate from one sample sequenced in a study of tumor-infiltrating lymphocytes in primary liver carcinoma. Out of unsorted whole blood came the blood RNA, and germline DNA was extracted as well. Reverse transcription of around 0.45 ug total RNA with a constant-region primer produced TCR beta cDNA. A slightly modified ARM-PCR protocol with three nested multiplex PCR rounds produced these TCR beta libraries. TRBV1-TRBV30 forward primers and a C-beta reverse primer were used in the first two PCR rounds, which each ran for around 10 cycles. TCRdb used MiXCR to reprocess the multiplex PCR reads, holding one entry per CDR3 protein. This repertoire shows approximately 330,000 distinct CDR3 sequences, approximately 64% found once; its top ten account for 5.5% to 8%. The sample was peripheral blood. These receptors were obtained from a middle-aged man with primary liver carcinoma and hepatitis B virus infection.

Comment on this clonotype: A much larger clonotype is one base distant, so this may be a read error. This chain joins TRBV6-2 or TRBV6-3 and TRBJ2-2, with D possibly TRBD2 on 6 matching bases. Germline-derived CDR1 and CDR2 are MNHEY and SVGEGT. CDR3 length: 14 amino acids. The CDR3, as DNA: TGTGCCAGCAGCCCCCCTGGGGGGTCCGGGGATCTGTTTTTT. Residues: CASSPPGGSGDLFF.

The rearrangement joins TRBV11-2 to TRBJ1-4; a possible D gene is TRBD1 (6 bases). The CDR3 is 15 amino acids. Trimming shortened V by 3 bases and J by 5 bases, and 13 bases separated the two germline ends. Germline assignment: CDR1 SGHAT and CDR2 FQNNGV. The CDR3 sequence: CASSLGAYRNEKLFF. CDR3 bases: TGTGCCAGCAGCTTGGGGGCGTATAGGAATGAAAAACTGTTTTTT. Looking up the rest from reference TRBV11-2 and TRBJ1-4 gives the full variable domain: EAGVAQSPRYKIIEKRQSVAFWCNPISGHATLYWYQQILGQGPKLLIQFQNNGVVDDSQLPKDRFSAERLKGVDSTLKIQPAKLEDSAVYLCASSLGAYRNEKLFFGSGTQLSVL.

To note about this clonotype: The junction and the germline gene differ at one end; a read error may be behind it. The chain uses TRBV29-1 and TRBJ1-2; weak D call: TRBD1 (6 bases). The CDR3 spans 13 residues. Germline V CDR1 and CDR2: SQVTM, ANQGSEA. This CDR3 is CSVPEGGNYGHTF. The CDR3 nucleotides read TGCAGCGTCCCGGAAGGGGGTAACTATGGCCACACCTTC.

The V call is TRBV11-2, the J call TRBJ2-1; 12 bases fit TRBD2. V lost 2 bases to trimming and J lost 9 bases; unmatched junction nucleotides: 11. The CDR3 spans 17 residues. Germline-derived CDR1 and CDR2 are SGHAT and FQNNGV. CDR3 sequence: CASSLTGVLAGGSEQFF. CDR3 nucleotide sequence: TGTGCCAGCAGCTTAACTGGAGTACTAGCGGGAGGTAGTGAGCAGTTCTTC.

The chain employs TRBV14 and TRBJ1-2, with 7 bases aligning to TRBD1. V trimming: 4 bases; J trimming: 8 bases; junction bases outside the gene matches: 10. Looked up from germline, CDR1 is SGHDN and CDR2 is FVKESK. The CDR3 extends over 14 amino acids. CDR3 nucleotides: TGTGCCAGCAGCCTAGGCCGCAGGGGGAGAGGCTACACCTTC. Amino acid sequence: CASSLGRRGRGYTF.

This clonotype was detected many times. The V gene is TRBV4-1, the J gene TRBJ2-5, with TRBD2 identical over 10 bases. Germline CDR1 is MGHRA and CDR2 is YSYEKL. V dropped 0 bases and J dropped 4; count of bases not matched to a gene: 5. The CDR3 totals 16 residues. The CDR3: CASSQEQREGAETQYF. CDR3 in DNA: TGCGCCAGCAGCCAAGAACAGCGGGAGGGGGCAGAGACCCAGTACTTC.

The CDR3 sequence: CSALFGAEQYF. In DNA form, the CDR3 reads TGCAGCGCCCTCTTCGGGGCCGAGCAGTACTTC. The chain links TRBV29-1 to TRBJ2-7; D is perhaps TRBD1 or TRBD2 (5 bases each). The germline V gene has CDR1 SQVTM and CDR2 ANQGSEA. V dropped 7 bases and J dropped 6 bases, with 13 bases sitting between them. The CDR3 spans 11 residues.

With respect to this clonotype: The junction departs from germline at one end; a sequencing error may be responsible. V gene TRBV12-3 or TRBV12-4 combines with J gene TRBJ2-6; a weak D match, TRBD2 (5 bases). The CDR3 runs 15 residues. CDR3 DNA: TGTGCCATCAGTTTCGGGGAACCCGGGTCCAACGTCCTGACTTTC. It translates to CAISFGEPGSNVLTF.